These 10 T cell receptor beta chains came from one sample sequenced in a study of T cell repertoires in cytomegalovirus infection. TCRdb reanalysed the reads using MiXCR and keeps one entry per CDR3 protein. In the table there are about half a million distinct CDR3 sequences, about 33% of which are singletons. No antigen is known for these receptors. This material consisted of cultured PBMCs, taken from culture after CMV antigen stimulation. Receptors originate from a human donor in good health (CMV status not recorded). Some clones in this sample may be carry-over from other donors' samples.

This clonotype showed up just a few times. The chain employs TRBV6-6 and TRBJ2-3, with TRBD2 matching 8 bases. V was clipped by 5 bases and J by 7 bases; unmatched bases: 8. Per the germline V gene, CDR1 is MNHNY and CDR2 is SVGAGI (reference sequence). CDR3 size: 14 residues. The CDR3 loop is CASSIAGRGNTQYF. The CDR3 nucleotides read TGTGCCAGCAGTATAGCGGGAAGAGGGAATACGCAGTATTTT.

The chain couples TRBV6-1 to TRBJ1-1, with a possible D match to TRBD1 (6 bases). The V and J ends lost 5 bases and 4 bases respectively, with 17 bases between them. The CDR3 spans 15 residues. The germline gives CDR1 MNHNS, CDR2 SASEGT. CDR3 DNA sequence: TGTGCCAGCAGTTCCCTTGGACAGCCGTTCACTGAAGCTTTCTTT. It yields the protein CASSSLGQPFTEAFF.

This clonotype was seen only a few times. CDR3: CASSYSRGLAGVAYEQYF. Written as DNA, the CDR3 is TGTGCCAGCAGTTACTCGAGGGGACTAGCGGGAGTGGCCTACGAGCAGTACTTC. The chain couples TRBV6-5 to TRBJ2-7, with 14 bases fitting TRBD2. Germline CDR1 is MNHEY and CDR2 is SVGAGI. This CDR3 is built from 18 residues. V lost 0 bases to trimming and J lost 2 bases; unmatched junction nucleotides: 6.

The CDR3 protein is CSARGRQETQYF. The CDR3 DNA follows: TGCAGTGCTAGAGGTAGACAAGAGACCCAGTACTTC. The chain couples TRBV20-1 to TRBJ2-5; no reliable D call. Germline V gene data show CDR1 as DFQATT and CDR2 as SNEGSKA (reference sequence). The CDR3 totals 12 residues. Trimming took off 1 base at V and 2 bases at J, with 5 bases between the two ends.

This sequence joins TRBV6-5 and TRBJ2-7, with TRBD1 as a possible D gene (5 bases). Germline lookup yields CDR1 MNHEY and CDR2 SVGAGI. CDR3 size: 17 residues. V gave up 2 bases and J gave up 2 bases, with 19 bases separating them. CDR3 region: CASSYRHSGAGAYEQYF. The DNA of the CDR3 is TGTGCCAGCAGTTACAGGCATTCTGGGGCTGGGGCCTACGAGCAGTACTTC.

The rearrangement uses TRBV11-2 and TRBJ2-7; D is ambiguous. In germline, CDR1 is SGHAT, CDR2 FQNNGV. Deletions cut 4 bases from V and 5 bases from J, with 15 bases between. The CDR3 runs 14 residues. The CDR3 DNA is TGTGCCAGCAGCTCCACCGGCATCCCCCACGAGCAGTACGTC. This gives the protein CASSSTGIPHEQYV.

This clonotype has at least ten counts. The chain employs TRBV6-1 and TRBJ2-1; the D call may be TRBD1 or TRBD2 (6 bases each). CDR1 MNHNS and CDR2 SASEGT come from the germline V gene. The CDR3 length is 18 residues. Trimming pared 5 bases from V and 2 bases from J, leaving 22 bases between. The CDR3 spells CASSFTRFGGTTYNEQFF. The DNA for the CDR3 is TGTGCCAGCAGTTTTACCCGGTTTGGGGGGACAACCTACAATGAGCAGTTCTTC.

In this sample, this clonotype turned up a few times. The V call is TRBV7-9, the J call TRBJ1-1, with 7 bases aligning to TRBD1. Germline V gene lookup returns CDR1 SEHNR and CDR2 FQNEAQ (reference sequence). This CDR3 contains 15 residues. After removal of 2 bases from V and 1 base from J, the junction contained 4 bases not matched to a gene. Here the CDR3 DNA reads TGTGCCAGCAGCTTAACACAGGGGACGAACACTGAAGCTTTCTTT. Protein sequence: CASSLTQGTNTEAFF.

The table lists this clonotype with a few counts. The gene calls are TRBV27 and TRBJ2-3; 12 nucleotides line up with TRBD2. The CDR3 sequence is 17 residues long. Trimming took 4 bases from V and 2 from J; bases not matched to a gene: 7. From germline, CDR1 is MNHEY and CDR2 SMNVEV (reference sequence). DNA for the CDR3: TGTGCCAGCAGTTCCCGGACTAGCGGGGTCAACACAGATACGCAGTATTTT. It yields the protein CASSSRTSGVNTDTQYF.

In its sample, this clonotype was seen a few times. The rearrangement links TRBV5-1 to TRBJ2-5; D gene uncertain. CDR1 SGHRS and CDR2 YFSETQ come from the germline V gene. This CDR3 is 14 amino acids long. Trimming took 0 bases from V and 3 from J, leaving 9 bases between them. The DNA of the CDR3 is TGCGCCAGCAGCTTGGTTCCCAGTGAAGAGACCCAGTACTTC. Residues: CASSLVPSEETQYF.